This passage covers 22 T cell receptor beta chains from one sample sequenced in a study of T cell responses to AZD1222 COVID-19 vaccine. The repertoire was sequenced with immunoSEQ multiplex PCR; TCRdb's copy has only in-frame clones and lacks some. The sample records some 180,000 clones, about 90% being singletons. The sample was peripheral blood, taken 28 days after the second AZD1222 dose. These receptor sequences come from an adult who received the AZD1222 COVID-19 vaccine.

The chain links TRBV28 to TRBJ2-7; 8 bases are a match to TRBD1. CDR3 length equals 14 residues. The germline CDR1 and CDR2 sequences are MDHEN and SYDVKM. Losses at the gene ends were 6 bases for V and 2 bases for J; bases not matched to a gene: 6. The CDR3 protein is CASREGQAAYEQYF. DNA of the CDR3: TGTGCCAGCAGAGAGGGACAGGCGGCCTACGAGCAGTACTTC.

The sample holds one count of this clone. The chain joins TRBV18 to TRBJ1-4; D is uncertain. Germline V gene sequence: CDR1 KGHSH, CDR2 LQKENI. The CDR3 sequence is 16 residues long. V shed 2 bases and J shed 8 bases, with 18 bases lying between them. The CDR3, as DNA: TGTGCCAGCTCACCAATAAGGGCGTCGGGAGGAGAAAAACTGTTTTTT. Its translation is CASSPIRASGGEKLFF.

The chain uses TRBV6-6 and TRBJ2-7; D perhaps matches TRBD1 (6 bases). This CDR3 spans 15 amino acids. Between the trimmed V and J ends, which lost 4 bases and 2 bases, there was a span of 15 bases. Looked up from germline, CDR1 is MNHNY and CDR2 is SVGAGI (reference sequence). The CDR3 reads CASSLIQGPAYEQYF. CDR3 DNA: TGTGCCAGCAGTTTGATCCAGGGGCCGGCCTACGAGCAGTACTTC.

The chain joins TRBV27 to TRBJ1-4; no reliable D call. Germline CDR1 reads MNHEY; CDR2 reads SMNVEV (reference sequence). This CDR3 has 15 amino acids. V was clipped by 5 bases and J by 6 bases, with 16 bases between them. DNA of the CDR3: TGTGCCAGCAGTCCCGGCACAGTCCCGGATGAAAAACTGTTTTTT. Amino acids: CASSPGTVPDEKLFF.

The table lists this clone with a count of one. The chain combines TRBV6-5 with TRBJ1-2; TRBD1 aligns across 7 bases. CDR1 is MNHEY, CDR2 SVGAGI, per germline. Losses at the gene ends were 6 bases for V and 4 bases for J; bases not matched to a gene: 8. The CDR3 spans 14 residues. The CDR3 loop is CASSTGAFSYGYTF. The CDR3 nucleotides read TGTGCCAGCAGCACAGGGGCATTTTCCTATGGCTACACCTTC.

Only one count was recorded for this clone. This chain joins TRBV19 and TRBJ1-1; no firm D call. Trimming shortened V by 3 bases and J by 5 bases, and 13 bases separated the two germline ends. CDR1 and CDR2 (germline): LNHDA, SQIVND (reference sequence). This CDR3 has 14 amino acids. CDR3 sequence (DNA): TGTGCCAGTAGTATTCAAGGCCCCGAGACTGAAGCTTTCTTT. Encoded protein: CASSIQGPETEAFF.

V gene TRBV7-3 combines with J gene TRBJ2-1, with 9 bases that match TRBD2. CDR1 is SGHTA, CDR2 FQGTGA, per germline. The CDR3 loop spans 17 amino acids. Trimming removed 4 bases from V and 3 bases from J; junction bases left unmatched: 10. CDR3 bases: TGTGCCAGCAGCTCCCCCCCCGCTAGCGGGGACTACAATGAGCAGTTCTTC. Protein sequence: CASSSPPASGDYNEQFF.

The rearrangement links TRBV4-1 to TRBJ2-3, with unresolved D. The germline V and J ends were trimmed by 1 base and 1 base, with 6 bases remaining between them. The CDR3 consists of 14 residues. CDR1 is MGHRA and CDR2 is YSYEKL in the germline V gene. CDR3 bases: TGCGCCAGCAGCCAAGGATTCGGCACAGATACGCAGTATTTT. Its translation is CASSQGFGTDTQYF.

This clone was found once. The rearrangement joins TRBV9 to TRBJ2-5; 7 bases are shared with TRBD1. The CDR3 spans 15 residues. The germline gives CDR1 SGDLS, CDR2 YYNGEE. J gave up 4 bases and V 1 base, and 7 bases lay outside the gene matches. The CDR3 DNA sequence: TGTGCCAGCAGCGTACAGGGACAGCTAAGAGAGACCCAGTACTTC. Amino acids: CASSVQGQLRETQYF.

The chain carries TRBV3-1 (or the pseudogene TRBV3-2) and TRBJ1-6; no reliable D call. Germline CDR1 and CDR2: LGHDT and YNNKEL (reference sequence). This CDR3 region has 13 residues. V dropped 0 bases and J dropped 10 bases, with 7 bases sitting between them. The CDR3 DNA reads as TGTGCCAGCAGCCAAGAGGTTCCATCACCCCTCCACTTT. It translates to CASSQEVPSPLHF.

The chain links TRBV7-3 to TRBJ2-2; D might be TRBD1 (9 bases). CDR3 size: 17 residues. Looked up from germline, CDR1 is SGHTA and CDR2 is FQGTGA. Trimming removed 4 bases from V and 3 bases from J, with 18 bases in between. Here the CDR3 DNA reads TGTGCCAGCAGCTCAGTTAGCGGGACAGGGTACACCGGGGAGCTGTTTTTT. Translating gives CASSSVSGTGYTGELFF.

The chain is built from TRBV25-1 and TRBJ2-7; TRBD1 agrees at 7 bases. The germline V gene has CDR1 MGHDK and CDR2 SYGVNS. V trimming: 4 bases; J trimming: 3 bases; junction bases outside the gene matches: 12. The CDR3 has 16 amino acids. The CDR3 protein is CASSASLGQEFYEQYF. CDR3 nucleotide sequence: TGTGCCAGCAGTGCCTCCCTTGGACAGGAATTCTACGAGCAGTACTTC.

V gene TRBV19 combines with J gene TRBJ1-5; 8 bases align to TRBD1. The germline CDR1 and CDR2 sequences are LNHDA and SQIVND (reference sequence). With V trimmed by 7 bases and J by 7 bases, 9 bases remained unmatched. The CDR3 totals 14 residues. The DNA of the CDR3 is TGTGCCAGTAATGCACCAGGGGGCGGACAGCCCCAGCATTTT. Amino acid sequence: CASNAPGGGQPQHF. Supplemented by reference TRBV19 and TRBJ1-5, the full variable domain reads DGGITQSPKYLFRKEGQNVTLSCEQNLNHDAMYWYRQDPGQGLRLIYYSQIVNDFQKGDIAEGYSVSREKKESFPLTVTSAQKNPTAFYLCASNAPGGGQPQHFGDGTRLSIL.

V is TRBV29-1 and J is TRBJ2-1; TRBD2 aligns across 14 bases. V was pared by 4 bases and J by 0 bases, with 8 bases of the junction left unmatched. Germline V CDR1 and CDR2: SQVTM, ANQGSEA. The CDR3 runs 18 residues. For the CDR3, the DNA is TGCAGCGTTGCGACGGGACTAGCGGGAGTATCCTCCTACAATGAGCAGTTCTTC. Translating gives CSVATGLAGVSSYNEQFF.

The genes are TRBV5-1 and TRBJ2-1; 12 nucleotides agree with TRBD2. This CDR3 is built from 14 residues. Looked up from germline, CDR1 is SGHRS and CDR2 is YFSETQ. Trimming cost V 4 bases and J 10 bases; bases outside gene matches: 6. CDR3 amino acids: CASSNLAGGQEQFF. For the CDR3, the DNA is TGCGCCAGCAGCAATCTAGCGGGAGGGCAAGAGCAGTTCTTC. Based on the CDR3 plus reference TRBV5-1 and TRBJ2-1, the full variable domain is KAGVTQTPRYLIKTRGQQVTLSCSPISGHRSVSWYQQTPGQGLQFLFEYFSETQRNKGNFPGRFSGRQFSNSRSEMNVSTLELGDSALYLCASSNLAGGQEQFFGPGTRLTVL.

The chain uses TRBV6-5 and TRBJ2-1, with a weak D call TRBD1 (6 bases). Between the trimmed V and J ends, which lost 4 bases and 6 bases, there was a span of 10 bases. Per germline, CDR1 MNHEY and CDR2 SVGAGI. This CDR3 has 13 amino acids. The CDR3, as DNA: TGTGCCAGCAGTTGGGGGCCTATCAATGAGCAGTTCTTC. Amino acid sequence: CASSWGPINEQFF.

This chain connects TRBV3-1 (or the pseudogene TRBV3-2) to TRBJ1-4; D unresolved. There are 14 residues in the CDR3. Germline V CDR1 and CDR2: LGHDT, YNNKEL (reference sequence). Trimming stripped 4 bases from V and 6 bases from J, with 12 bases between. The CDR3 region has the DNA TGTGCCAGCAGCCGGTTTGAAGATGATGAAAAACTGTTTTTT. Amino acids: CASSRFEDDEKLFF.

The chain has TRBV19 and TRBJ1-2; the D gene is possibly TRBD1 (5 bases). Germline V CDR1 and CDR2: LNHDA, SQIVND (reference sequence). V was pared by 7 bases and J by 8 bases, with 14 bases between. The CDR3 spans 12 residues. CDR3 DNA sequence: TGTGCCAGTACCCCCGGGGGACTAGGCTACACCTTC. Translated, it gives CASTPGGLGYTF.

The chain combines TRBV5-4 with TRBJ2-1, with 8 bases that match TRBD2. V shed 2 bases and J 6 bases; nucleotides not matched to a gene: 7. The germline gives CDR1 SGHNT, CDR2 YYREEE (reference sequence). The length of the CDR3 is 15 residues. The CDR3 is CASSFAGGEGNEQFF. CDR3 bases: TGTGCCAGCAGCTTCGCGGGAGGAGAGGGCAATGAGCAGTTCTTC.

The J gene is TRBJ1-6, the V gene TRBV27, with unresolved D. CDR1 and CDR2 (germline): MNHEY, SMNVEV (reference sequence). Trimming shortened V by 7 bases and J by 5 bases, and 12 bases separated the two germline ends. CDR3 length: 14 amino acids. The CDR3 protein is CASNPSQNNSPLHF. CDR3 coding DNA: TGTGCCAGCAATCCGTCTCAAAATAATTCACCCCTCCACTTT.

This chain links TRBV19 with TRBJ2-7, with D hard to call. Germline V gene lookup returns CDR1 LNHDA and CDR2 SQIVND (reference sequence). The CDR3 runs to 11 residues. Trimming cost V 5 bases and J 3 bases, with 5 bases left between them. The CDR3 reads CASSQFYEQYF. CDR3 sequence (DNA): TGTGCCAGTAGTCAATTCTACGAGCAGTACTTC.

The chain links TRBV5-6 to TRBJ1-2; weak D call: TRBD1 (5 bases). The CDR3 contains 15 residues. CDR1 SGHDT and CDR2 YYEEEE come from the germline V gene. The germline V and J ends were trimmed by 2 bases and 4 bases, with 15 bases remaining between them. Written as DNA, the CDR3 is TGTGCCAGCAGCTTCGGACACATCAAGGGCTATGGCTACACCTTC. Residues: CASSFGHIKGYGYTF. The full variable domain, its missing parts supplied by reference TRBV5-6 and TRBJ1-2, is DAGVTQSPTHLIKTRGQQVTLRCSPKSGHDTVSWYQQALGQGPQFIFQYYEEEERQRGNFPDRFSGHQFPNYSSELNVNALLLGDSALYLCASSFGHIKGYGYTFGSGTRLTVV.